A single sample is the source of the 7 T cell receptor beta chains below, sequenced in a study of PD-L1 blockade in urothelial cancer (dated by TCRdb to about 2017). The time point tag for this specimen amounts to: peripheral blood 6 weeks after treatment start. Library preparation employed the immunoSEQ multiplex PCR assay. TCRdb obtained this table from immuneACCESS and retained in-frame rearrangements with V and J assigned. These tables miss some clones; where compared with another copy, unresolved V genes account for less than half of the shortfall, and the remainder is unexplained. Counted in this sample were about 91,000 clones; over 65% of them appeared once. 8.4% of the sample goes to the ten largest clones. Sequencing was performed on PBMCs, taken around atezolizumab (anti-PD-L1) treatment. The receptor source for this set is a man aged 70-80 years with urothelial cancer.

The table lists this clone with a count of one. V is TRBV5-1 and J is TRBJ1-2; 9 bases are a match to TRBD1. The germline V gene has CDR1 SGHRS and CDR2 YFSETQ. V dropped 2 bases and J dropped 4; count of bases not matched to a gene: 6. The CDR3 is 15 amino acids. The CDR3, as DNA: TGCGCCAGCAGCTTAGGACAGGGGCAACGCTATGGCTACACCTTC. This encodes CASSLGQGQRYGYTF. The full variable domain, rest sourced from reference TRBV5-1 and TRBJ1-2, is KAGVTQTPRYLIKTRGQQVTLSCSPISGHRSVSWYQQTPGQGLQFLFEYFSETQRNKGNFPGRFSGRQFSNSRSEMNVSTLELGDSALYLCASSLGQGQRYGYTFGSGTRLTVV.

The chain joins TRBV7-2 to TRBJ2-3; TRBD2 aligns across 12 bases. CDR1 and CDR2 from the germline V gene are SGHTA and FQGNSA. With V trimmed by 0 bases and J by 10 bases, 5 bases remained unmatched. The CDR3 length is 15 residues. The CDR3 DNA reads TGTGCCAGCAGCTTAGCACTAGCGGGAGGTCGTCCGCAGTATTTT. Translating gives CASSLALAGGRPQYF.

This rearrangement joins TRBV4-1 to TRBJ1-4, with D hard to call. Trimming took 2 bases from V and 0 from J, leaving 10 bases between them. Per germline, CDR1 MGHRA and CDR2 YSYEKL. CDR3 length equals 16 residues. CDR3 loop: CASSQLPTSTNEKLFF. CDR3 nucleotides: TGCGCCAGCAGCCAATTACCAACTTCAACTAATGAAAAACTGTTTTTT.

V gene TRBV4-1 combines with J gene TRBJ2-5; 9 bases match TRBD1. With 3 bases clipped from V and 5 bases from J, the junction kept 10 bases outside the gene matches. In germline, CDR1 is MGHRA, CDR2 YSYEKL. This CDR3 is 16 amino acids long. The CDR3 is CASSHGTGQGGETQYF. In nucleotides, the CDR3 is TGCGCCAGCAGCCATGGCACGGGACAGGGTGGGGAGACCCAGTACTTC.

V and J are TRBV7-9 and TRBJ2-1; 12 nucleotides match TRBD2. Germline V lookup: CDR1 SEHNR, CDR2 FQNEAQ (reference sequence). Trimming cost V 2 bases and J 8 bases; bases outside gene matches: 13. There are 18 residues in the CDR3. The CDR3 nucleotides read TGTGCCAGCAGCTTACGGACGAGGGCTAGCGGGAGGGAGGATGAGCAGTTCTTC. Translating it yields CASSLRTRASGREDEQFF.

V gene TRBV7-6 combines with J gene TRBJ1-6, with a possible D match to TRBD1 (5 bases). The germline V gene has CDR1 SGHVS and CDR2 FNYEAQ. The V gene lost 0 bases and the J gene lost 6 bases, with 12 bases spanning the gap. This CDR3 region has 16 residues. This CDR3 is CASSLASWGGNSPLHF. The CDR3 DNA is TGTGCCAGCAGCTTAGCATCCTGGGGGGGTAATTCACCCCTCCACTTT.

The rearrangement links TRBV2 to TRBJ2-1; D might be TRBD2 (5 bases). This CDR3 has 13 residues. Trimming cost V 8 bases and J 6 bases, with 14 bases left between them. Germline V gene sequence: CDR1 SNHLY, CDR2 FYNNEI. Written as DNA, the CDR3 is TGTGCCAGCGGATTAGGACTTTTCAATGAGCAGTTCTTC. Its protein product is CASGLGLFNEQFF.